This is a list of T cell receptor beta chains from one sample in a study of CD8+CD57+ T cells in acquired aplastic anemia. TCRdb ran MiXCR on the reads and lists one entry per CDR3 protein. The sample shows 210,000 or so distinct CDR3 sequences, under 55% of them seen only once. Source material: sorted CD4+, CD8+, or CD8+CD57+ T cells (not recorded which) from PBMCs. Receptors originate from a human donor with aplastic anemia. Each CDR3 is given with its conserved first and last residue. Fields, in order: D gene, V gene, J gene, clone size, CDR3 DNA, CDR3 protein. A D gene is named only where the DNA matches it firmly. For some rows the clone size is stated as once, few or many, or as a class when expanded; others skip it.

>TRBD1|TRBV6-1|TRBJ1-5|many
TGTGCCAGCATTATCGACAGGGCCCAGGAGCCCCAGCATTTT
CASIIDRAQEPQHF
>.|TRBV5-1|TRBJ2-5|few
TGCGCCAGCAGCCAGGGGGGGCCACAAGAGACCCAGTACTTC
CASSQGGPQETQYF
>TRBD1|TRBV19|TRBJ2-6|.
TGTGCCAGTAGGGGCAGGGGGAACTCTGGGGCCAACGTCCTGACTTTC
CASRGRGNSGANVLTF
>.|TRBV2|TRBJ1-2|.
TGTGCCAGTAACCCAAGACCTACAGGGCGCGGAAACTATGGCTACACCTTC
CASNPRPTGRGNYGYTF
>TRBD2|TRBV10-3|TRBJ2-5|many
TGTGCCATCAGTGGGACTAGCGGGGGAACCAAAATAGAGACCCAGTACTTC
CAISGTSGGTKIETQYF
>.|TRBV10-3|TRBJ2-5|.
TGTGCCATCAGTGAAGGGACGGCGGAGACCCAGTACTTC
CAISEGTAETQYF
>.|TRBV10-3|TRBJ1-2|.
TGTGCCAGCACAAACCAGGGCGCCGGTGGCTACACCTTC
CASTNQGAGGYTF
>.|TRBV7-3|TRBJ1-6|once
TGTGCCAGCAGCGCTAGGACGGGGCAGAATTCACCCCTCCACTTT
CASSARTGQNSPLHF
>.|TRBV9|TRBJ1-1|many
TGTGCCAGCAGCGTAGACCCTAATTTGGTTACGAACACTGAAGCTTTCTTT
CASSVDPNLVTNTEAFF
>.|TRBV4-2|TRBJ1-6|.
TGTGCCAGCAGCCAAGATCTGGGTACAGCTAATTCACCCCTCCACTTT
CASSQDLGTANSPLHF
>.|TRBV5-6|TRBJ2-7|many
TGTGCCAGCAGCCTGCCCGACGGGGGGCTCGTGGAGCAGTACTTC
CASSLPDGGLVEQYF
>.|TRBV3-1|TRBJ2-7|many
TGTGCCAGCAGCCCCCTTACTGTAGCCTACGAGCAGTACTTC
CASSPLTVAYEQYF
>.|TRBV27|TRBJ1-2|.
TGTGCCAGCCCCTCTCCCCGAGGGCGGGGCTACACCTTC
CASPSPRGRGYTF
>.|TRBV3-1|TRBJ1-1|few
TGTGCCAGCAGCCCGATTAATCGAGCCCCTGAAGCTTTCTTT
CASSPINRAPEAFF
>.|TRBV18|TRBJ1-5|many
TGTGCCAGCTGGTATCAGCATTTT
CASWYQHF
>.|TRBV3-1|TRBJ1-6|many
TGTGCCAGCAGCCAAAACATTGGGAATTCACCCCTCCACTTT
CASSQNIGNSPLHF
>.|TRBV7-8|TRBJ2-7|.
TGCGCCAGCAGCCAAGAGAGAGAGTACGAGCAGTACTTC
CASSQEREYEQYF
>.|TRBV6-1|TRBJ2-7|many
TGTGCCAGCAGTGAAGTTGACAGGTTCCCTACAGAGCAGTACTTC
CASSEVDRFPTEQYF
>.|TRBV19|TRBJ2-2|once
TGTGCCAGTAGTATTTCAGCGGGGGAGCTGTTTTTT
CASSISAGELFF
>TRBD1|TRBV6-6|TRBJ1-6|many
TGTGCCAGCAACAAACCGACAGGGACCCCAGGTTCACCCCTCCACTTT
CASNKPTGTPGSPLHF
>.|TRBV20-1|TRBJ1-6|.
TGCAGTGCTAGCTTCGGACATGAGAATTCACCCCTCCACTTT
CSASFGHENSPLHF
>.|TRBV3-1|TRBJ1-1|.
TGTGCCAGCAGCCAGGGCCTCCGGCCTTCCACGGGCGGGAACACTGAAGCTTTCTTT
CASSQGLRPSTGGNTEAFF
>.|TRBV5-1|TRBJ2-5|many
TGCGCCAGCTCGTACGCGGGCGGAGAGACCCAGTACTTC
CASSYAGGETQYF
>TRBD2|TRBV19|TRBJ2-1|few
TGTGCCACCACGACTAGCGCCTCCTACAATGAGCAGTTCTTC
CATTTSASYNEQFF
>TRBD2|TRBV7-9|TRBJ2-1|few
TGTGCCAGCAGTTTCCCTAGCGGGGGGACGGGCGGCACTGAGCAGTTCTTC
CASSFPSGGTGGTEQFF
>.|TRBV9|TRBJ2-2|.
TGTGCCAGCAGCGTAGCAGGGTGGGACACCGGGGAGCTGTTTTTT
CASSVAGWDTGELFF
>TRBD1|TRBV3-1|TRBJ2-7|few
TGTGCCAGCAGCCAAGATCTGGGGACAGGCGCCGAGCAGTACTTC
CASSQDLGTGAEQYF
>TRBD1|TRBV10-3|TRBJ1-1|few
TGTGCCATCAGTTTGAGGACAGGGGGGTACGGCACTGAAGCTTTCTTT
CAISLRTGGYGTEAFF
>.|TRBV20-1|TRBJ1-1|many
TGCAGTGCTAGGGGGTGGACAATGAACACTGAAGCTTTCTTT
CSARGWTMNTEAFF
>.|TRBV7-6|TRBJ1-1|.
TGTGCCAGCACCGAACTGGGGAACACCGGGGTCACTGAAGCTTTCTTT
CASTELGNTGVTEAFF
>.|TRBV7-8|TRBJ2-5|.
TGTGCCAGCAGCTTAGCGGGCCGGGGGCACCAAGAGACCCAGTACTTC
CASSLAGRGHQETQYF
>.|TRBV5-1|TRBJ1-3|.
TGCGCCAGCACCTGGGGTCCGGGGGCTGTCCTTGGAAACACCATATATTTT
CASTWGPGAVLGNTIYF